This T cell receptor (beta chain) was obtained from a study of blood T cell repertoires in COVID-19. Study summary: PBMCs, B-cell-depleted T cells, or T cells were the source of the cDNA or gDNA that made up the material.

Sequencing used immunoSEQ multiplex PCR; TCRdb keeps in-frame clones, though not all of them. The table lists about 250,000 clones, about nine tenths of them singletons. The germline V gene has CDR1 SGHRS and CDR2 YFSETQ. The V gene lost 4 bases and the J gene lost 0 bases, with 15 bases spanning the gap. CDR3 length: 16 amino acids. Participants were aged roughly 18 to 89 years, lived in roughly 23 US areas, and enrolled virtually. Cohorts were assigned according to the clinical history that participants reported. This clonotype was obtained from a woman aged 25 to 39 with acute COVID-19. This chain links TRBV5-1 with TRBJ2-3; tentative D call: TRBD2 (6 bases). The sequenced material came from PBMCs or T cells enriched from blood (not recorded which). The CDR3 spells CASSLWGGESTDTQYF. The CDR3 nucleotides are TGCGCCAGCAGCCTCTGGGGCGGGGAGAGCACAGATACGCAGTATTTT.